What follows is one T cell receptor beta chain and its context. Its specificity is not known. A much larger clonotype is one base distant, so this may be a read error. The data are from a study of spatial heterogeneity in lung cancer. This sample's time point: sample taken at primary tumor resection. The donor population consisted of 72 patients with untreated, early-stage non-small cell lung cancer. Whole RNA came from tumor, nontumor lung or frozen PBMC and was sequenced without being sorted. TCR cDNA molecules each had a unique molecular identifier. TCRdb reprocessed the 5' RACE reads via MiXCR and lists one record per CDR3 protein. The sample consists of just under 95,000 distinct CDR3 sequences, approximately 12% of them appearing once. Whole-study results and caveats: At resection, ubiquitous expanded tumor TCRs appeared in blood more than at follow-up.

This TCR derives from a male donor with early-stage non-small cell lung cancer. The sample consisted of PBMCs, taken at surgery.

This chain's CDR3 is CASSLRDGTNTQYF. The CDR3 DNA reads as TGTGCCAGCAGCTTAAGGGACGGGACAAATACGCAGTATTTT. The rearrangement uses TRBV7-3 and TRBJ2-3, with D possibly matching TRBD1 (6 bases). The V gene lost 1 base and the J gene lost 7 bases, with 12 bases spanning the gap. CDR3 length equals 14 residues. Per germline, CDR1 SGHTA and CDR2 FQGTGA.